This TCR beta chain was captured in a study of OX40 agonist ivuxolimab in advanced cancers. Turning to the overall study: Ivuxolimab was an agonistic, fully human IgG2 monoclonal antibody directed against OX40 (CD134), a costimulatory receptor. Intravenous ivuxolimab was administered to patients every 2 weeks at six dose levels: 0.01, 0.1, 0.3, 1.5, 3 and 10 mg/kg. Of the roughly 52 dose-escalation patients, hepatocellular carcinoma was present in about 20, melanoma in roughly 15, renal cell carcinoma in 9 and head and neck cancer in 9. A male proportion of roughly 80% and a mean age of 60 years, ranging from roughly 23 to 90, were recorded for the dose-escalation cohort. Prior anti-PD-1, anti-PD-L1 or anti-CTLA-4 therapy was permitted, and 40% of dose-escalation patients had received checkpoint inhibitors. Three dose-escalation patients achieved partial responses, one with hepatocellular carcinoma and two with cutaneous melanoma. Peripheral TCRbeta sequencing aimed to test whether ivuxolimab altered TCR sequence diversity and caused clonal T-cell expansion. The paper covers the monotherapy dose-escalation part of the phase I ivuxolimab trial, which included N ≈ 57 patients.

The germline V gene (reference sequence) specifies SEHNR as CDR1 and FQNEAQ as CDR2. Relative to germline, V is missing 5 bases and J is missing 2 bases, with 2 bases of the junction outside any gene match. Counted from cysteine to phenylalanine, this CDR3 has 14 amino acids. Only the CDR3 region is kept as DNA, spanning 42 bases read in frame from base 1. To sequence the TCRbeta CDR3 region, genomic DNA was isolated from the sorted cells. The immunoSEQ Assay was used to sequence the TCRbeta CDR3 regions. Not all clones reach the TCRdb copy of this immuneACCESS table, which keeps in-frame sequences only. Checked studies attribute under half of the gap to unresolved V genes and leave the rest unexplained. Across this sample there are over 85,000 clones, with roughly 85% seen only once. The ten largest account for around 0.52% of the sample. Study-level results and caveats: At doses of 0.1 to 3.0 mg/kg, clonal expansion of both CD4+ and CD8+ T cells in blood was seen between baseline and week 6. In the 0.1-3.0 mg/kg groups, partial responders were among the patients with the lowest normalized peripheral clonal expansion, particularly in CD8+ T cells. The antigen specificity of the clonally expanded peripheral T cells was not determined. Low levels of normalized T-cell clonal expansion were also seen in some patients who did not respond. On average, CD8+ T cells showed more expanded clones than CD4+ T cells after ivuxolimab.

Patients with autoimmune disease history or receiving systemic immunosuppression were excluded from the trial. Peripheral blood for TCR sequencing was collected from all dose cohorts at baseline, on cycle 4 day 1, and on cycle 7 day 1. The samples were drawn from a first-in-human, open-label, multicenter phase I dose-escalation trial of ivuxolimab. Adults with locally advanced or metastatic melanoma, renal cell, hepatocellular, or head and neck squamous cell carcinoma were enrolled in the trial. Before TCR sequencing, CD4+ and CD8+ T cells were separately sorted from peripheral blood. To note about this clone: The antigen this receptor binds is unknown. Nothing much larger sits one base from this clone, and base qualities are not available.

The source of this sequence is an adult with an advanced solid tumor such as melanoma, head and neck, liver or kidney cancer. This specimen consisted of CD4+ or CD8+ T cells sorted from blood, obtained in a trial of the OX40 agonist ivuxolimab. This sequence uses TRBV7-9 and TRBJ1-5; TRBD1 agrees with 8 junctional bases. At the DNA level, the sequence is TGTGCCAGCAGCCAGGACAGGGGCAATCAGCCCCAGCATTTT. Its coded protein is CASSQDRGNQPQHF.